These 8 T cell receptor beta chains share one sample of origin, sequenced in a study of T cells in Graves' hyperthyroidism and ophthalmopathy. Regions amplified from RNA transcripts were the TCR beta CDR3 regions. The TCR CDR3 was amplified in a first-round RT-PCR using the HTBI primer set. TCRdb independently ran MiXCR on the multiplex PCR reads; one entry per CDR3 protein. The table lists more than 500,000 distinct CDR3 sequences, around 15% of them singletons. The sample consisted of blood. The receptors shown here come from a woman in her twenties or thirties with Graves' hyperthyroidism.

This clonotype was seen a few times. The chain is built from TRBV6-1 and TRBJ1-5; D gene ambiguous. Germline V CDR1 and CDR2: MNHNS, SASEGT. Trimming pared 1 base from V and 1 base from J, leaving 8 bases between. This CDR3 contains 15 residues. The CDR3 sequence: CASSEGEVSNQPQHF. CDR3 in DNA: TGTGCCAGCAGTGAAGGGGAGGTGAGCAATCAGCCCCAGCATTTT.

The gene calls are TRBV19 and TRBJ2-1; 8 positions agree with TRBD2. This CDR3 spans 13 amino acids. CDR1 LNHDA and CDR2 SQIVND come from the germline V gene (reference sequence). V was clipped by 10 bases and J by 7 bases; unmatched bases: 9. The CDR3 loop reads CATQALAENEQFF. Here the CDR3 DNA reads TGTGCCACCCAGGCACTAGCGGAAAATGAGCAGTTCTTC.

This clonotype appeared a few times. Here the CDR3 reads CAGSGLLEQFF. Written as DNA, the CDR3 is TGTGCCGGCTCGGGACTCCTTGAGCAGTTCTTC. The chain is built from TRBV30 and TRBJ2-1; D is perhaps TRBD2 (6 bases). This CDR3 region has 11 residues. Germline values: CDR1 GTSNPN, CDR2 SVGIG (reference sequence). Trimming cost V 8 bases and J 9 bases, with 14 bases left between them.

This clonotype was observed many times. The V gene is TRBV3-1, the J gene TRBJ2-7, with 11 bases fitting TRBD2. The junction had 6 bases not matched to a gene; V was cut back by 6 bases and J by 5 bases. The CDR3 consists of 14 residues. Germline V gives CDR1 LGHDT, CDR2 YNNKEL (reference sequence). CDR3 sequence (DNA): TGTGCCAGCAGGCGTCAGGGACTAGCGGACGAGCAGTACTTC. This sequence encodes CASRRQGLADEQYF.

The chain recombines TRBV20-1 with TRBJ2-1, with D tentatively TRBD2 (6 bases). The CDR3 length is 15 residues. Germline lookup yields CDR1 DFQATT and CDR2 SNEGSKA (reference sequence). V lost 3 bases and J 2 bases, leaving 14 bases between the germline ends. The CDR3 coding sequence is TGCAGTGCTAGTTACGGGGGAGTGGCCTACAATGAGCAGTTCTTC. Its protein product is CSASYGGVAYNEQFF.

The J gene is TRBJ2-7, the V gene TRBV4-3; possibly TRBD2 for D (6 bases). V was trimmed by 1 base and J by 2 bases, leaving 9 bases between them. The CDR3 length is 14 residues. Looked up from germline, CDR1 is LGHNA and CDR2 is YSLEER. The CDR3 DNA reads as TGCGCCAGCAGCCAAGGGGCGGGGACCTACGAGCAGTACTTC. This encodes CASSQGAGTYEQYF.

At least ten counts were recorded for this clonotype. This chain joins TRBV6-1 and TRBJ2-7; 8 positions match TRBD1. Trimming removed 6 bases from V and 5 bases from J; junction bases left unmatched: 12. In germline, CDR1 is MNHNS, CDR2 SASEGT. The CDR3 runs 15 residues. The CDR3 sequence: CASRRQGPRRDEQYF. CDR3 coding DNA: TGTGCCAGCAGACGACAGGGGCCCCGAAGAGACGAGCAGTACTTC.

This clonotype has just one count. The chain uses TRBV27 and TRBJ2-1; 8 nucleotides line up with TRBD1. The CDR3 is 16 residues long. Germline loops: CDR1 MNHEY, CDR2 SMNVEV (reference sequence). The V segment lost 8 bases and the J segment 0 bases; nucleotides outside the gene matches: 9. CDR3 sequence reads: CASGLRDRSSYNEQFF. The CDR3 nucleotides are TGTGCCAGCGGTCTTAGGGACAGGAGCTCCTACAATGAGCAGTTCTTC.